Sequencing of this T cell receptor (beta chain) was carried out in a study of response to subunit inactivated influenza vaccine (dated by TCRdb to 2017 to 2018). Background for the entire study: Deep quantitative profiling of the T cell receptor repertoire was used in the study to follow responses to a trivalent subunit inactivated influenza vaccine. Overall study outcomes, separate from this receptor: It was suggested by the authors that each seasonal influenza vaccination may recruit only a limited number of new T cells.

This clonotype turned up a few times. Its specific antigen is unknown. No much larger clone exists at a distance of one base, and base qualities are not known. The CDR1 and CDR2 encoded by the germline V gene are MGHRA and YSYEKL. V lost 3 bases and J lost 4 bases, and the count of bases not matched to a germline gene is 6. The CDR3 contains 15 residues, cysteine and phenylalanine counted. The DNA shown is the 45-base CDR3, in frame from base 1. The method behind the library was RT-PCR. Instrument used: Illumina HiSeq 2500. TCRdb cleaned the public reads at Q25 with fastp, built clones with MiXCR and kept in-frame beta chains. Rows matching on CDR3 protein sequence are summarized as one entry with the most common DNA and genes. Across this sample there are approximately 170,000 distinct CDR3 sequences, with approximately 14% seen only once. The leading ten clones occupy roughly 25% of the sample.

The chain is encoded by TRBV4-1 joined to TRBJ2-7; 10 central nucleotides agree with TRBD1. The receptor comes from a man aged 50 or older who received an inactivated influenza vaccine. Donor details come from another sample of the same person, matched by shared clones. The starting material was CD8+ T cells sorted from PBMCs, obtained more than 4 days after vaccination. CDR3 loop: CASSQDRGTLYEQYF. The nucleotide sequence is TGCGCCAGCAGCCAGGACAGGGGGACCCTATACGAGCAGTACTTC.